The source of this T cell receptor (beta chain) is a study of blood T cell repertoires in COVID-19. Overall study context: Samples of COVID-19 (acute and convalescent) were obtained from the United States, Italy and Spain.

Germline-derived CDR1 and CDR2 are LGHDT and YNNKEL (reference sequence). V was pared by 4 bases and J by 6 bases, with 15 bases between. CDR3 length: 14 residues. Authors' data handling: By means of reference gene primer amplification, nucleated cell counts were estimated. Using immunoSEQ multiplex PCR, the repertoire was profiled, and TCRdb retains in-frame clones only, with some absent. For V, J and clone size, that table is used; D and trimming come from the DNA. Of some 250,000 clones in the sample, roughly 93% were seen once. Sequencing used PBMCs or T cells enriched from blood (not recorded which). This TCR was sampled from a woman in her 40s with acute COVID-19. This chain links TRBV3-1 (or the pseudogene TRBV3-2) with TRBJ1-2, with TRBD1 as a possible D gene (6 bases). This chain's CDR3 is CASSPGGRTHGYTF. The CDR3 DNA follows: TGTGCCAGCAGCCCCGGGGGGCGGACCCATGGCTACACCTTC.